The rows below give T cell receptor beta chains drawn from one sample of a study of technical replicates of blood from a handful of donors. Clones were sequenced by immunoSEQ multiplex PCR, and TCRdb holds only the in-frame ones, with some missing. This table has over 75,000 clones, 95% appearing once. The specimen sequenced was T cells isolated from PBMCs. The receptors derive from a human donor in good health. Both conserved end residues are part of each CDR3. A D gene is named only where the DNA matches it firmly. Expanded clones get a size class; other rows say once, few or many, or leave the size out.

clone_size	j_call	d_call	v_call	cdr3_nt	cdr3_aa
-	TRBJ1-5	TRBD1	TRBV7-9	TGTGCCAGCAGCGATCCCACAGGGGGTACTCAGCCCCAGCATTTT	CASSDPTGGTQPQHF
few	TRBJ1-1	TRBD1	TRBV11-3	TGTGCCAGCAGCCCTCAGTGGACAGGCCCGAACACTGAAGCTTTCTTT	CASSPQWTGPNTEAFF
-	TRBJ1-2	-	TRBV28	TGTGCCAGCAATCAGGGTTCTAGGATCTATGGCTACACCTTC	CASNQGSRIYGYTF
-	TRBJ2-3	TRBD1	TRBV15	TGTGCCACCAGCAGAGTCCCGACAGGGGTCACAGATACGCAGTATTTT	CATSRVPTGVTDTQYF
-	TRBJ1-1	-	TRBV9	TGTGCCAGCATGCAGGCGATGAACACTGAAGCTTTCTTT	CASMQAMNTEAFF
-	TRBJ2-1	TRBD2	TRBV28	TGTGCCAGCAGTCCCCTTTTTGCGGGAGGTGGAGGGAGCTCCTACAATGAGCAGTTCTTC	CASSPLFAGGGGSSYNEQFF
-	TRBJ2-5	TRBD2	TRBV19	TGTGCCAGTAGCTTACGACTAGCGGGAGAGACCCAGTACTTC	CASSLRLAGETQYF
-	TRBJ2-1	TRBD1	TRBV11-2	TGTGCCAGCGGACGACAGGGTGGGTACAATGAGCAGTTCTTC	CASGRQGGYNEQFF
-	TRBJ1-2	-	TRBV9	TGTGCCAGCAGCGGACAGGACTATGGCTACACCTTC	CASSGQDYGYTF
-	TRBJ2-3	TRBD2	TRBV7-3	TGTGCCAGCAGCTTACTAGCGGGGGGGCCAGATACGCAGTATTTT	CASSLLAGGPDTQYF
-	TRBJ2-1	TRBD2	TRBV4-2	TGTGCCAGCAGCCAAGAAGGGGCGGGAGCGGGATCGAATGAGCAGTTCTTC	CASSQEGAGAGSNEQFF
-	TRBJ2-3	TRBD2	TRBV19	TGTGCCAGTAGTATAGATCCTAGCGGGGGATCCACAGATACGCAGTATTTT	CASSIDPSGGSTDTQYF
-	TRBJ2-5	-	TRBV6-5	TGTGCCAGCAAGGGGGACCAAGAGACCCAGTACTTC	CASKGDQETQYF
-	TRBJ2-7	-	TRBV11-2	TGTGCCAGCAGCTTACGCTCCTACGAGCAGTACTTC	CASSLRSYEQYF
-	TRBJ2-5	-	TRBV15	TGTGCCACCAGCAGGCCGTTTCAGGGTCTGGAGACCCAGTACTTC	CATSRPFQGLETQYF
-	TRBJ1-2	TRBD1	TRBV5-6	TGTGCCAGCAGAAGAAGACAGGGATTCGACGGCTACACCTTC	CASRRRQGFDGYTF
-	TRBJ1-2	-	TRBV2	TGTGCCAGCAGTGTAGCCCCGGACAGCGTTCACTATGGCTACACCTTC	CASSVAPDSVHYGYTF
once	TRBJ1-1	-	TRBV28	TGTGCCAGCAGTTTCCAGGAAGCTTTCTTT	CASSFQEAFF
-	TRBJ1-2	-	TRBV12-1	TGTGCCAGCAGCTTAACAGTCAACGGGGGACGAACCCCACATCTCCTAGGTCGCCTCTATGGCTACACCTTC	CASSLTVNGGRTPHLLGRLYGYTF
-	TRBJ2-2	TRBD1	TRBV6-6	TGTGCCAGCAGCCCGGACAGGGGGTCGAATACCGGGGAGCTGTTTTTT	CASSPDRGSNTGELFF
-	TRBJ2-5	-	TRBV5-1	TGCGCCAGCAGCCATATGGGCCGGGACAACCAAGAGACCCAGTACTTC	CASSHMGRDNQETQYF
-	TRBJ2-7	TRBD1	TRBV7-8	TGTGCCAGCAGCGGGACAGGTCGAAACGAGCAGTACTTC	CASSGTGRNEQYF
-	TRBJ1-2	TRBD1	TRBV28	TGTGCCAGCAGTTTATCAGGACAGGTCCTCCGCTACACCTTC	CASSLSGQVLRYTF
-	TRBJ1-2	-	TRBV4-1	TGCGCCAGCAGCCAAGACTATACCCCGAGTGGAATGGGGGGTGGCTACACCTTC	CASSQDYTPSGMGGGYTF
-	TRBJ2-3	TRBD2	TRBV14	TGTGCCAGCAGCCAAGGGGGCAGCGGGAGGCTTCGACAGTATTTT	CASSQGGSGRLRQYF
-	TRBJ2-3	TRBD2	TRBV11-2	TGTGCCAGCAGCCGTCCTAGCGGGGGACCCCCGGATACGCAGTATTTT	CASSRPSGGPPDTQYF
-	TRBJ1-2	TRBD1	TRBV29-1	TGCAGCGCTGGGACAGAAGCTAACTATGGCTACACCTTC	CSAGTEANYGYTF
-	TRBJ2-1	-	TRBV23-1	TGCGCCAGCAGTCAATCGACTAATGAGCAGTTCTTC	CASSQSTNEQFF
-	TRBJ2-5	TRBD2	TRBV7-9	TGTGCCAGCAGCCCGCCCCTAGCGGGAGGGACTAGGGGGACCCAGTACTTC	CASSPPLAGGTRGTQYF
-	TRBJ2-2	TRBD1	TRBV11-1	TGTGCCAGCAGACACAGGGGTGGTAACGGGGAGCTGTTTTTT	CASRHRGGNGELFF